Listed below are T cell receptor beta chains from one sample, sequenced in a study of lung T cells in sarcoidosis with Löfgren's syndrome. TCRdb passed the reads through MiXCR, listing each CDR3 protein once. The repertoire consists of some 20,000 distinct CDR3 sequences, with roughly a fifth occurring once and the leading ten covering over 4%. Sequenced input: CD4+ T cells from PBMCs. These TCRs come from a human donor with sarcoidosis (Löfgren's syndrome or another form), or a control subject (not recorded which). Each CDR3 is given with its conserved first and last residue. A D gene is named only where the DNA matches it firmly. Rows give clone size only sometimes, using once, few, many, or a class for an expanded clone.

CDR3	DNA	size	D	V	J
CASSFLGQGASGNTIYF	TGTGCCAGCAGTTTTCTGGGACAGGGGGCGAGTGGAAACACCATATATTTT	many	TRBD1	TRBV28	TRBJ1-3
CASSLQFRNYGYTF	TGTGCCAGCAGCTTACAATTTAGAAACTATGGCTACACCTTC	.	.	TRBV5-6	TRBJ1-2
CSARDLGTGANQPQHF	TGCAGTGCTAGAGATCTCGGAACAGGGGCCAATCAGCCCCAGCATTTT	medium-sized	TRBD1	TRBV20-1	TRBJ1-5
CASSTRRGANYGYTF	TGTGCCAGCAGTACGCGCAGGGGAGCTAACTATGGCTACACCTTC	medium-sized	.	TRBV6-1	TRBJ1-2
CSVSTGGVDTGELFF	TGCAGCGTTAGTACAGGGGGCGTCGACACCGGGGAGCTGTTTTTT	.	TRBD1	TRBV29-1	TRBJ2-2
CSARDGGGSTDTQYF	TGCAGTGCTAGAGACGGTGGCGGGAGCACAGATACGCAGTATTTT	many	.	TRBV20-1	TRBJ2-3
CASSRQNTEAFF	TGTGCCAGCAGTCGACAGAACACTGAAGCTTTCTTT	many	.	TRBV6-1	TRBJ1-1
CASSQDGGATDTQYF	TGCGCCAGCAGCCAAGATGGCGGGGCCACAGATACGCAGTATTTT	many	.	TRBV4-3	TRBJ2-3
CASSLSGHMNTEAFF	TGTGCCAGCAGTTTATCGGGACACATGAACACTGAAGCTTTCTTT	many	.	TRBV27	TRBJ1-1
CASTSFSGSKHIQYF	TGCGCCAGCACTTCCTTTAGCGGGAGTAAGCACATTCAGTACTTC	few	TRBD2	TRBV10-2	TRBJ2-4
CASSLGGGTETFF	TGTGCCAGCAGCTTAGGTGGTGGTACTGAAACTTTCTTT	.	.	TRBV7-2	TRBJ1-1
CSAPPYGRDSYEQYF	TGCAGTGCCCCCCCCTACGGGAGGGACTCCTACGAGCAGTACTTC	.	TRBD2	TRBV20-1	TRBJ2-7
CASSPDRVYGYTF	TGTGCCAGCAGTCCGGACAGGGTTTATGGCTACACCTTC	many	TRBD1	TRBV28	TRBJ1-2
CSVEAQGGDTQYF	TGCAGCGTTGAGGCTCAGGGGGGAGATACGCAGTATTTT	many	.	TRBV29-1	TRBJ2-3
CATSRAGFGGNEQFF	TGTGCCACCAGCAGAGCGGGGTTCGGGGGCAATGAGCAGTTCTTC	medium-sized	.	TRBV15	TRBJ2-1
CASSPPGFQADIQYF	TGTGCCAGCAGCCCCCCCGGCTTTCAAGCGGACATTCAGTACTTC	medium-sized	.	TRBV7-2	TRBJ2-4
CASSSPRLVGFNEKLFF	TGTGCCAGCAGTTCCCCCCGCTTGGTGGGTTTTAATGAAAAACTGTTTTTT	many	.	TRBV28	TRBJ1-4
CASRERATNEKLFF	TGTGCCAGTAGAGAGAGGGCGACTAATGAAAAACTGTTTTTT	many	.	TRBV19	TRBJ1-4
CASSLPLQGPGYGYTF	TGTGCCAGCAGTTTACCCCTACAGGGGCCAGGCTATGGCTACACCTTC	many	TRBD1	TRBV28	TRBJ1-2
CSVTQGPDTQYF	TGCAGCGTAACCCAGGGTCCAGATACGCAGTATTTT	many	.	TRBV29-1	TRBJ2-3
CASSHRGPSNQPQHF	TGTGCCAGCAGCCACAGGGGACCTAGCAATCAGCCCCAGCATTTT	few	TRBD1	TRBV5-6	TRBJ1-5
CSVSRELNTEAFF	TGCAGTGTTTCGAGGGAGTTGAACACTGAAGCTTTCTTT	medium-sized	.	TRBV20-1	TRBJ1-1
CSGGQGSEQYF	TGCAGTGGAGGACAGGGAAGCGAGCAGTACTTC	many	TRBD1	TRBV20-1	TRBJ2-7
CASSRLGSPRLYEQYF	TGTGCCAGTAGTCGGCTGGGCAGTCCAAGACTTTACGAGCAGTACTTC	many	.	TRBV19	TRBJ2-7
CACGQGAYNEQFF	TGCGCCTGCGGACAGGGGGCCTACAATGAGCAGTTCTTC	many	TRBD1	TRBV5-1	TRBJ2-1
CSAPRLDAGLGTQYF	TGCAGTGCTCCGCGACTGGACGCCGGACTGGGGACCCAGTACTTC	medium-sized	.	TRBV20-1	TRBJ2-5
CSVGQAPGSYNEQFF	TGCAGCGTTGGTCAGGCGCCCGGGTCCTACAATGAGCAGTTCTTC	few	.	TRBV29-1	TRBJ2-1
CSAMGQGAGGELFF	TGCAGCGCCATGGGACAGGGGGCTGGCGGGGAGCTGTTTTTT	many	TRBD1	TRBV29-1	TRBJ2-2